These 21 T cell receptor beta chains were sequenced from one sample in a study of T cells in Graves' hyperthyroidism and ophthalmopathy. The source material, RNA transcripts, was used to amplify TCR beta CDR3 regions. First-round RT-PCR of the TCR CDR3 relied on the HTBI primer set. TCRdb re-analysed the multiplex PCR reads in MiXCR, keeping a single row per CDR3 protein. The sample lists about half a million distinct CDR3 sequences, around 21% seen once, with approximately 26% in the top ten. Sample: blood. The receptor source for this set is a young man with Graves' hyperthyroidism.

The chain couples TRBV6-1 to TRBJ1-1; TRBD1 agrees at 8 bases. This CDR3 is 15 amino acids long. The J segment lost 1 base and the V segment lost 6 bases, leaving 7 bases of the junction unmatched. Germline values: CDR1 MNHNS, CDR2 SASEGT. CDR3 sequence: CASRGQGARNTEAFF. CDR3 sequence (DNA): TGTGCCAGCAGGGGCCAGGGGGCTCGGAACACTGAAGCTTTCTTT.

Only a few counts were recorded for this clonotype. One end of the junction fails to match germline, which may point to a read error. V is TRBV6-2 or TRBV6-3 and J is TRBJ2-5; 7 bases align to TRBD1. This CDR3 has 14 amino acids. The V gene's germline CDR1 is MNHEY and CDR2 SVGEGT. The CDR3 here is CACSSRDSQETQYF. In nucleotides, the CDR3 is TGTGCCTGCAGTTCGAGGGACAGCCAAGAGACCCAGTACTTC.

This clonotype occurred a few times. The chain couples TRBV19 to TRBJ2-2; 8 positions match TRBD1. V lost 8 bases to trimming and J lost 6 bases; unmatched junction nucleotides: 5. The germline V gene encodes CDR1 LNHDA and CDR2 SQIVND (reference sequence). This CDR3 is 13 amino acids long. CDR3 loop: CASWTGKAGELFF. CDR3 sequence (DNA): TGTGCCAGTTGGACAGGGAAGGCCGGGGAGCTGTTTTTT.

This clonotype was observed many times. The chain uses TRBV10-1 and TRBJ2-7; TRBD1 might be the D (6 bases). This CDR3 has 12 residues. The germline CDR1 and CDR2 sequences are WNHNN and SYGVQD (reference sequence). V was clipped by 3 bases and J by 5 bases, with 8 bases between them. The chain's CDR3 is CASSEQGDEQYF. CDR3 sequence (DNA): TGCGCCAGCAGTGAACAGGGAGACGAGCAGTACTTC.

This clonotype occurred many times. This chain links TRBV2 with TRBJ1-2; weak D call: TRBD1 (6 bases). The CDR3 covers 15 residues. Germline-derived CDR1 and CDR2 are SNHLY and FYNNEI. Trimming removed 5 bases from V and 8 bases from J, with 21 bases in between. The CDR3, as DNA: TGTGCCAGCAGTACTCGTGAACAGGGCTTTTGGGGCTACACCTTC. Protein: CASSTREQGFWGYTF.

CDR3 in DNA: TGTGCCAGCAGCGTAGGAGGGGGAAACTATGGCTACACCTTC. Residues: CASSVGGGNYGYTF. The chain carries TRBV9 and TRBJ1-2, with D maybe TRBD1 (6 bases). Between the trimmed V and J ends, which lost 0 bases and 2 bases, there was a span of 8 bases. Germline CDR1 and CDR2: SGDLS and YYNGEE. The CDR3 is made up of 14 amino acids.

There are many counts of this clonotype. The chain recombines TRBV6-1 with TRBJ1-1; maybe TRBD1 (6 bases). With 4 bases removed from V and 5 bases from J, the gap between germline ends came to 14 bases. Germline CDR1 MNHNS, CDR2 SASEGT. CDR3 size: 14 residues. In nucleotides, the CDR3 is TGTGCCAGCAGTGTACAGGGAGGGGTGACTGAAGCTTTCTTT. It encodes CASSVQGGVTEAFF.

This clonotype was found a few times. This chain uses TRBV6-1 with TRBJ2-2; 12 positions agree with TRBD2. There are 15 residues in the CDR3. Germline V gives CDR1 MNHNS, CDR2 SASEGT. J was trimmed by 5 bases and V by 5 bases; bases with no gene match: 3. The CDR3 DNA reads TGTGCCAGCAGTCGGACTAGCGGGGCGACCGGGGAGCTGTTTTTT. Translated: CASSRTSGATGELFF.

In its sample, this clonotype was seen a few times. V is TRBV4-1 and J is TRBJ1-5; D gene ambiguous. V was trimmed by 4 bases and J by 5 bases, leaving 12 bases between them. This CDR3 has 14 amino acids. The germline CDR1 and CDR2 sequences are MGHRA and YSYEKL. The CDR3 region has the DNA TGCGCCAGCAGCCCTTGGACCCAGGATCAGCCCCAGCATTTT. It codes for CASSPWTQDQPQHF.

V gene TRBV10-3 combines with J gene TRBJ1-1, with 8 bases matching TRBD1. Looked up from germline, CDR1 is ENHRY and CDR2 is SYGVKD. Trimming removed 9 bases from V and 1 base from J; junction bases left unmatched: 7. The CDR3 spans 14 residues. In DNA form, the CDR3 reads TGTGCCATAGGACAGGGATCCCGGAACACTGAAGCTTTCTTT. This encodes CAIGQGSRNTEAFF.

This clonotype was counted only a few times. The gene calls are TRBV4-1 and TRBJ1-1; perhaps TRBD1 as D (5 bases). The CDR3 runs to 16 residues. Trimming stripped 1 base from V and 2 bases from J, with 14 bases between. Looked up from germline, CDR1 is MGHRA and CDR2 is YSYEKL. CDR3 bases: TGCGCCAGCAGCCAAGGTGAGGGACTCCTTAACACTGAAGCTTTCTTT. This encodes CASSQGEGLLNTEAFF.

This clonotype was recorded many times. The J gene is TRBJ1-2, the V gene TRBV29-1; no clear D gene. Deletions cut 4 bases from V and 0 bases from J, with 3 bases between. CDR3 length equals 11 residues. Germline loops: CDR1 SQVTM, CDR2 ANQGSEA. The CDR3 here is CSVVTNYGYTF. The CDR3 coding sequence is TGCAGCGTTGTGACTAACTATGGCTACACCTTC.

This chain joins TRBV10-3 and TRBJ1-5, with a weak D call TRBD1 (6 bases). This CDR3 spans 14 amino acids. V lost 3 bases and J lost 4, with 10 bases in between. The germline V gene encodes CDR1 ENHRY and CDR2 SYGVKD. In nucleotides, the CDR3 is TGTGCCATCAGTGATGGGGGGCCGAATCAGCCCCAGCATTTT. Its translation: CAISDGGPNQPQHF.

This clonotype was detected many times. The chain combines TRBV6-1 with TRBJ1-5; TRBD1 matches at 7 bases. The CDR3 runs 13 residues. Trimming took 6 bases from V and 7 from J; bases not matched to a gene: 6. Germline V CDR1 and CDR2: MNHNS, SASEGT. The CDR3 nucleotides are TGTGCCAGCAGACCCCAGGGGGACCAGCCCCAGCATTTT. It encodes CASRPQGDQPQHF.

The chain combines TRBV6-1 with TRBJ2-2; D is uncertain. From germline, CDR1 is MNHNS and CDR2 SASEGT. Trimming shortened V by 4 bases and J by 6 bases, and 9 bases separated the two germline ends. The CDR3 runs to 13 residues. This CDR3 is CASSVLDAGELFF. CDR3 DNA: TGTGCCAGCAGTGTGCTGGATGCCGGGGAGCTGTTTTTT.

In this sample, this clonotype turned up many times. The genes are TRBV15 and TRBJ2-7; TRBD1 matches at 8 bases. The ends lost 4 bases at V and 6 bases at J; junction bases unmatched: 5. The length of the CDR3 is 13 residues. CDR1 is LNHNV, CDR2 YYDKDF, per germline (reference sequence). The CDR3 here is CATSIDRGGEQYF. In DNA form, the CDR3 reads TGTGCCACCAGCATCGACAGGGGTGGCGAGCAGTACTTC.

In the case of this clonotype: This clone may be a read error of a much larger clone one base away. The chain combines TRBV20-1 with TRBJ2-7; D might be TRBD2 (5 bases). CDR3 size: 14 residues. V shed 0 bases and J shed 2 bases, with 11 bases lying between them. Germline CDR1 reads DFQATT; CDR2 reads SNEGSKA (reference sequence). In DNA, the CDR3 is TGCAGTGCTAGAGATTCGGGGATACCCTACGAGCAGTACGTC. It encodes CSARDSGIPYEQYV.

This clonotype came up many times. The V gene is TRBV11-2, the J gene TRBJ1-1, with D unresolved. V lost 6 bases, J lost 6 bases, and 14 bases lay in between. CDR1 and CDR2 (germline): SGHAT, FQNNGV. The CDR3 is 13 amino acids. The CDR3 bases are TGTGCCAGCAGTCGAAACCGGGCTGCTGAAGCTTTCTTT. Translation: CASSRNRAAEAFF.

This sequence joins TRBV6-2 or TRBV6-3 and TRBJ1-3, with a possible D match to TRBD1 (5 bases). The CDR3 loop spans 18 amino acids. The germline V gene has CDR1 MNHEY and CDR2 SVGEGT. Deletions cut 0 bases from V and 3 bases from J, with 18 bases between. Written as DNA, the CDR3 is TGTGCCAGCAGTTACTCTTCAGCGGATTCGGGGCTTGGAAACACCATATATTTT. Translating it yields CASSYSSADSGLGNTIYF.

This clonotype was observed a few times. V and J are TRBV4-1 and TRBJ1-5; TRBD1 aligns across 10 bases. Germline trimming cut 0 bases from V and 4 bases from J; bases unmatched to any gene: 6. The CDR3 totals 17 residues. Germline V CDR1 and CDR2: MGHRA, YSYEKL. Here the CDR3 reads CASSQDPGQGPNQPQHF. CDR3 bases: TGCGCCAGCAGCCAAGACCCGGGACAGGGGCCGAATCAGCCCCAGCATTTT.

This clonotype was detected many times. The V and J genes are TRBV7-9 and TRBJ2-5, with 10 bases fitting TRBD2. CDR3 length equals 16 residues. Germline CDR1 is SEHNR and CDR2 is FQNEAQ (reference sequence). V lost 5 bases to trimming and J lost 3 bases; unmatched junction nucleotides: 9. CDR3 loop: CASSPVGTSEEETQYF. Here the CDR3 DNA reads TGTGCCAGCAGCCCCGTCGGGACTAGCGAAGAAGAGACCCAGTACTTC.